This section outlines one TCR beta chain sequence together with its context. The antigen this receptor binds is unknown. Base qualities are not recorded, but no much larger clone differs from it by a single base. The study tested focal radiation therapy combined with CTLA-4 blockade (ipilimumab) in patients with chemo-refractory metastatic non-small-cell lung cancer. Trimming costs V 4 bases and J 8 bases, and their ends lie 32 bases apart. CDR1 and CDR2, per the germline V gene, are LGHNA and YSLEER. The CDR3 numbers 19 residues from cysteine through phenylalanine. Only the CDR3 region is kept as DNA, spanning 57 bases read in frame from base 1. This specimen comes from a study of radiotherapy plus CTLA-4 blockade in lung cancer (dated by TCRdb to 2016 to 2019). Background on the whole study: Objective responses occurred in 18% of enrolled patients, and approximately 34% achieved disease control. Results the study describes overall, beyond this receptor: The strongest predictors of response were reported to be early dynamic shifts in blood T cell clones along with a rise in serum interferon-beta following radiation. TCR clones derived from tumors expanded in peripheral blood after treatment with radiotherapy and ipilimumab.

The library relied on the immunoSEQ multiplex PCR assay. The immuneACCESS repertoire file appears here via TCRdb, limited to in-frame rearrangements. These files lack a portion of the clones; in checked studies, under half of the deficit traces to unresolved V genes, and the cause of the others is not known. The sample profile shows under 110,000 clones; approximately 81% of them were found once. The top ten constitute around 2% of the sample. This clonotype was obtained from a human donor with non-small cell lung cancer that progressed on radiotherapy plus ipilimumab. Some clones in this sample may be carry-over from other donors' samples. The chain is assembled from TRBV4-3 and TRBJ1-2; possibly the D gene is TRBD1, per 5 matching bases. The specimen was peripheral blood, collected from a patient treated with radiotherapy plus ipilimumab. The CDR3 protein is CASSPRRGTEWGTALGYTF. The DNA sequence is TGCGCCAGCAGCCCCCGACGCGGGACCGAGTGGGGGACGGCGTTGGGCTACACCTTC.